This is a list of T cell receptor beta chains from one sample in a study of glioma-infiltrating T cells after dendritic cell vaccination. Repertoires were generated with immunoSEQ multiplex PCR, while TCRdb's copy carries only in-frame clones and drops some. Of fewer than 95,000 clones in the sample, around 84% were seen once. Sequencing used blood, obtained after dendritic cell vaccination. The source is a human donor with glioblastoma. Each CDR3 is given with its conserved first and last residue. A D gene is named only where the DNA matches it firmly. Only some rows state a clone size, as once, few, many or a class for expanded clones.

abundance | j_gene | v_gene | d_gene | CDR3nt | CDR3aa
few | TRBJ2-3 | TRBV6-4 | TRBD2 | TGTGCCAGCAGTGAAGCGGGAGGCACAGATACGCAGTATTTT | CASSEAGGTDTQYF
NA | TRBJ1-6 | TRBV7-6 | TRBD1 | TGTGCCAGCAGCTTGGGACCGGGACAGGCTTATTCACCCCTCCACTTT | CASSLGPGQAYSPLHF
NA | TRBJ1-2 | TRBV6-5 | NA | TGTGCCAGCAACCCGGGACACTCCTATGGCTACACCTTC | CASNPGHSYGYTF
NA | TRBJ2-7 | TRBV19 | NA | TGTGCCAGTAGTAATTGGCAGGATTCCTACGAGCAGTACTTC | CASSNWQDSYEQYF
NA | TRBJ1-3 | TRBV4-2 | NA | TGTGCCAGCAGCCAACCCTGGACTGGAAGCGCCGAAAGCTCTGGAAACACCATATATTTT | CASSQPWTGSAESSGNTIYF
NA | TRBJ2-7 | TRBV9 | TRBD1 | TGTGCCAGCAGCGTAGGCGGGACAGGGAGGGACGAGCAGTACTTC | CASSVGGTGRDEQYF
NA | TRBJ1-4 | TRBV2 | NA | TGTGCCAGCAGTGACAGGCGATCCCCTAATGAAAAACTGTTTTTT | CASSDRRSPNEKLFF
NA | TRBJ2-7 | TRBV6-6 | NA | TGTGCCAGCAGTGTGGGGGGGGCGGCTTACGAGCAGTACTTC | CASSVGGAAYEQYF
NA | TRBJ2-7 | TRBV11-2 | NA | TGTGCCAGCAGCCTGACAGCCGAGCAGTACTTC | CASSLTAEQYF
NA | TRBJ1-3 | TRBV6-6 | NA | TGTGCCAGCAGCTCTGGGAGGGACCTCGGAAACACCATATATTTT | CASSSGRDLGNTIYF
NA | TRBJ2-7 | TRBV10-3 | TRBD1 | TGTGCCATCAGTGCCCCCTCCGGGACAGGGGCCTACGAGCAGTACTTC | CAISAPSGTGAYEQYF
once | TRBJ1-1 | TRBV19 | TRBD1 | TGTGCCAGTAGCCCCCGTGGGGACAGGGACGGGGGGCTCTTT | CASSPRGDRDGGLF
NA | TRBJ2-4 | TRBV7-9 | TRBD1 | TGTGCCAGCAGTTACCAGGGGGCTCCAGCCAAAAACATTCAGTACTTC | CASSYQGAPAKNIQYF
NA | TRBJ2-3 | TRBV5-1 | TRBD2 | TGCGCCAGCAGCTCCGGGACTAGCGGGAGTTCAGATACGCAGTATTTT | CASSSGTSGSSDTQYF
NA | TRBJ1-3 | TRBV6-1 | NA | TGTGCCAGCAGTGAAGCAAGGGGTCTGGCTGGAAACACCATATATTTT | CASSEARGLAGNTIYF
NA | TRBJ2-7 | TRBV11-2 | TRBD1 | TGTGCCAGCAGCCGTAAACCCGGGACAGACTACGAGCAGTACTTC | CASSRKPGTDYEQYF
NA | TRBJ2-7 | TRBV7-8 | TRBD1 | TGTGCCAGCAGCTTAGCCGGGACAGGGGGTTACGAGCAGTACTTC | CASSLAGTGGYEQYF
once | TRBJ2-7 | TRBV7-9 | NA | TGTGCCAGCAGCTTACGGGAATTTTGGGACGAGCAGTACTTC | CASSLREFWDEQYF
NA | TRBJ1-1 | TRBV4-1 | NA | TGCGCCAGCAGCCAAGGGTTAGGGGGTAACACTGAAGCTTTCTTT | CASSQGLGGNTEAFF
NA | TRBJ1-4 | TRBV2 | NA | TGTGCCAGCAGGCGACAGCCGGCTAATGAAAAACTGTTTTTT | CASRRQPANEKLFF
NA | TRBJ2-7 | TRBV2 | NA | TGTGCCAGCAGCTCCCAGGGGCGCGGGGGCTACGAGCAGTACTTC | CASSSQGRGGYEQYF
NA | TRBJ1-1 | TRBV19 | NA | TGTGCCAGTACCCTAGGTCAGGGGAACACTGAAGCTTTCTTT | CASTLGQGNTEAFF
NA | TRBJ2-5 | TRBV25-1 | NA | TGTGCCAGCAGTACCTCACAGGGAGAAGAAGAGACCCAGTACTTC | CASSTSQGEEETQYF
NA | TRBJ2-3 | TRBV7-9 | TRBD2 | TGTGCCAGCAGCTACAGGACTAGCGGGGGGAGCACAGATACGCAGTATTTT | CASSYRTSGGSTDTQYF
NA | TRBJ1-1 | TRBV18 | NA | TGTGCCAGCTCACCACGGGCAGCGAACACTGAAGCTTTCTTT | CASSPRAANTEAFF
NA | TRBJ1-1 | TRBV20-1 | NA | TGCAGTGCTCCAAGAGAGACTGAAGCTTTCTTT | CSAPRETEAFF
NA | TRBJ2-1 | TRBV15 | TRBD2 | TGTGCCACCAGCAGAGCCGGGACTAACTTCAATGAGCAGTTCTTC | CATSRAGTNFNEQFF
NA | TRBJ2-7 | TRBV5-1 | NA | TGCTCCAGCAGCTTGTTGACAGGCGGCGGCTACGAGCAGTACTTC | CSSSLLTGGGYEQYF
NA | TRBJ2-7 | TRBV6-5 | TRBD2 | TGTGCCAGCAGTTACGGGCGGGGGGGCCCCTACGAGCAGTACTTC | CASSYGRGGPYEQYF
NA | TRBJ1-4 | TRBV15 | NA | TGTGCCACCAGCCGCGGACAGAGGAATGAAAAACTGTTTTTT | CATSRGQRNEKLFF
NA | TRBJ2-7 | TRBV19 | TRBD2 | TGTGCCAGTAGTATAGATCGGGGGGAATCCTACGAGCAGTACTTC | CASSIDRGESYEQYF
few | TRBJ2-7 | TRBV4-1 | TRBD1 | TGCGCCAGCAGCCAAGACGACGACAGGGCCCCCTACGAGCAGTACTTC | CASSQDDDRAPYEQYF
NA | TRBJ1-1 | TRBV27 | NA | TGTGCCAGCAGCCGACAGACCGTGAACACTGAAGCTTTCTTT | CASSRQTVNTEAFF
NA | TRBJ2-7 | TRBV7-9 | TRBD1 | TGTGCCAGCAGCCGTACAGGGGGATCTACTTACGAGCAGTACTTC | CASSRTGGSTYEQYF
NA | TRBJ1-4 | TRBV7-9 | NA | TGTGCCAGCAGCAAACATGGGGGCGAAAAACTGTTTTTT | CASSKHGGEKLFF
NA | TRBJ2-7 | TRBV6-5 | NA | TGTGCCAGCACCGGCAGGGGAGTGGGAACCTACGAGCAGTACTTC | CASTGRGVGTYEQYF
NA | TRBJ1-4 | TRBV4-1 | NA | TGCGCCAGCAGCCGACAGGTCTTCAATGAAAAACTGTTTTTT | CASSRQVFNEKLFF
NA | TRBJ2-7 | TRBV7-6 | NA | TGTGCCAGCAGCTTATCTGACGCGCCCAGGGGGGTTCGCTACGAGCAGTACTTC | CASSLSDAPRGVRYEQYF
NA | TRBJ2-3 | TRBV27 | TRBD2 | TGTGCCAGCACCAGGGCGGCGGGAGCTTACACAGATACGCAGTATTTT | CASTRAAGAYTDTQYF
NA | TRBJ1-4 | TRBV25-1 | TRBD1 | TGTGCCAGCAGTGAGTCGGTGGGGACAGAGTATGAAAAACTGTTTTTT | CASSESVGTEYEKLFF
few | TRBJ2-4 | TRBV27 | NA | TGTGCCAGCAGTCCAACAGTGATAGCCAAAAACATTCAGTACTTC | CASSPTVIAKNIQYF
NA | TRBJ1-6 | TRBV19 | NA | TGTGCCAGTAGTACAAAAGGCTCGGGGGGGTATTCACCCCTCCACTTT | CASSTKGSGGYSPLHF
NA | TRBJ1-5 | TRBV6-1 | NA | TGTGCCAGCAGTGACCGGGGGTATAGCAATCAGCCCCAGCATTTT | CASSDRGYSNQPQHF
NA | TRBJ2-7 | TRBV18 | NA | TGTGCCAGCTCACCCCTTCCGGGGGGCGGCTCCTACGAGCAGTACTTC | CASSPLPGGGSYEQYF
NA | TRBJ2-3 | TRBV4-3 | TRBD1 | TGCGCCAGCAGCCCTCAGGGGACAGGGAGGACAGATACGCAGTATTTT | CASSPQGTGRTDTQYF
few | TRBJ1-3 | TRBV19 | NA | TGTGCCAGTAGTATCCAGAGGGGAAACACCATATATTTT | CASSIQRGNTIYF
few | TRBJ1-3 | TRBV18 | TRBD1 | TGTGCCAGCTCACCCGGGACAGGGGGCCCCTCTGGAAACACCATATATTTT | CASSPGTGGPSGNTIYF
NA | TRBJ1-5 | TRBV6-5 | TRBD1 | TGTGCCAGCAGGCCCTGGACAGGGGCAAATCAGCCCCAGCATTTT | CASRPWTGANQPQHF
NA | TRBJ1-1 | TRBV28 | NA | TGTGCCAGCAGTTTCGGGTTAGGAGACACTGAAGCTTTCTTT | CASSFGLGDTEAFF
many | TRBJ2-1 | TRBV6-4 | TRBD1 | TGTGCCAGCAGCGAAGATCCGGGACAGGGACCCAATGAGCAGTTCTTC | CASSEDPGQGPNEQFF
NA | TRBJ2-1 | TRBV6-5 | NA | TGTGCCAGCAGTGTGACGGGGTCCAATGAGCAGTTCTTC | CASSVTGSNEQFF
NA | TRBJ2-3 | TRBV19 | TRBD2 | TGTGCCAGTAGTCCCAGACTAGCGGGGCGCACAGATACGCAGTATTTT | CASSPRLAGRTDTQYF
NA | TRBJ1-3 | TRBV7-6 | TRBD1 | TGTGCCAGCAGCCCAGGGCTCAGGGGGTCTTTAGGGGACGACTCTGGAAACACCATATATTTT | CASSPGLRGSLGDDSGNTIYF
once | TRBJ2-7 | TRBV5-6 | NA | TGTGCCAGCAGGGCAGGGCAGGCCTACGAGCAGTACTTC | CASRAGQAYEQYF
few | TRBJ1-2 | TRBV6-1 | NA | TGTGCCAGCAGTGAGTCAGGGGCTAACTATGGCTACACCTTC | CASSESGANYGYTF